This T cell receptor beta chain was sequenced in a study of blood T cell repertoires in COVID-19. Study in general: Samples representing acute and convalescent COVID-19 were sourced from the United States, Italy and Spain. The cDNA or gDNA used as material had been derived from T cells, B-cell-depleted T cells, or PBMCs.

The germline CDR1 and CDR2 sequences are MNHEY and SVGAGI. The CDR3 consists of 15 residues. V was clipped by 6 bases and J by 1 base, with 16 bases between them. Per the original methods: How many nucleated cells were present was estimated from reference gene primer amplification. This table comes from immunoSEQ multiplex PCR, and its TCRdb copy is limited to in-frame clones, with some not included. The V and J calls and the clone size are those of that table, but D and trimming were determined from the DNA. The top ten clones hold about 3.6% of a sample with around 260,000 clones, about 85% of them seen once.

Sequencing was performed on peripheral blood. The rearrangement joins TRBV6-5 to TRBJ2-7; D is possibly TRBD1 (5 bases). The clonotype was recovered from a man aged 18 to 29 with active or convalescent COVID-19. The CDR3 loop is CASSPYFGASYEQYF. CDR3 in DNA: TGTGCCAGCAGCCCGTATTTTGGGGCGTCCTACGAGCAGTACTTC.